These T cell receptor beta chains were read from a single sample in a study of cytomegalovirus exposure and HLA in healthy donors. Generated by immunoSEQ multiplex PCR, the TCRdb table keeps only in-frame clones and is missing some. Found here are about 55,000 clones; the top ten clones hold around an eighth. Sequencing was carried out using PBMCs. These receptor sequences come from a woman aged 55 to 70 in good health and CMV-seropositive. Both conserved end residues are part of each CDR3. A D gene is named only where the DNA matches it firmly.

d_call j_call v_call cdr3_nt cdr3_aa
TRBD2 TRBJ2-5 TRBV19 TGTGCCAGTAGCTCGGGGGGGCATCAAGAGACCCAGTACTTC CASSSGGHQETQYF
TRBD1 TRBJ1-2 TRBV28 TGTGCCAGCAGACTCCGACAGGGGGACTATGGCTACACCTTC CASRLRQGDYGYTF
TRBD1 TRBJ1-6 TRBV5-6 TGTGCCAGCAGCTTCGGGACAGGTCGCCGGGAGAATTCACCCCTCCACTTT CASSFGTGRRENSPLHF
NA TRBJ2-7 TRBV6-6 TGTGCCAGCAGTTACCCCGTGGAGGGATGGGCCTACGAGCAGTACTTC CASSYPVEGWAYEQYF
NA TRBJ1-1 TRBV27 TGTGCCAGCCGAATGACGGGGAACACTGAAGCTTTCTTT CASRMTGNTEAFF
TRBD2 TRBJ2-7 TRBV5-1 TGCGCCAGCAGCTTGGAGACTAGCGGGGGCCACGAGCAGTACTTC CASSLETSGGHEQYF
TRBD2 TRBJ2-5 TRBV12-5 TGTGCTAGTGGTTTCCTAACAACGGCCGGGACTAGCGGGGGGACGGGTGGAGAGACCCAGTACTTC CASGFLTTAGTSGGTGGETQYF
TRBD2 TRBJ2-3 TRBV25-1 TGTGCCAGCAGTGATCCCGCTAGCGGGGGGGCAGATACGCAGTATTTT CASSDPASGGADTQYF
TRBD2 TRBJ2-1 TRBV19 TGTGCCAGTAACGCAGGACTAGCGGGTGACAATGAGCAGTTCTTC CASNAGLAGDNEQFF
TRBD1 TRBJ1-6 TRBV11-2 TGTGCCAGCAGCTTAGAGACAGGGGGCGGATATAATTCACCCCTCCACTTT CASSLETGGGYNSPLHF
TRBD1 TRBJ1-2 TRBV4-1 TGCGCCAGCAGCCAAGGACAGGGGGGTGGTTATGGCTACACCTTC CASSQGQGGGYGYTF